This T cell receptor (beta chain) was sequenced during a study of CD8+ T cells in alopecia areata. Study-level points and caveats: Scalp specimens additionally yield sequences from normal skin's resident alphabeta T cells. Possibly because of HLA-related factors, TCR sharing was less clear across patients than in mice. Greater clonality was observed in lesional scalp samples, especially alopecia totalis/universalis, versus normal scalp.

Once RNA had been extracted, it was reverse transcribed into cDNA to act as the sequencing template. Only in-frame clones appear in the TCRdb table, and some are missing; sequencing was by immunoSEQ multiplex PCR. The repertoire consists of more than 95,000 clones, with 47% occurring once and the leading ten covering over 9.5%. Specimens obtained from alopecia areata patients comprised lesional scalp punch biopsies and peripheral blood. As concerns this clone: Antigen unknown.

This receptor was obtained from a human donor with alopecia areata. The sample taken for sequencing was NKG2D-low CD8+ T cells sorted from blood.

For the CDR3, the DNA is TGTGCCAGCGGGGACAGGGAAGGAGAGACCCAGTACTTC. This gives the protein CASGDREGETQYF. The chain recombines TRBV28 with TRBJ2-5, with 9 bases matching TRBD1. CDR1 and CDR2 (germline): MDHEN, SYDVKM. The CDR3 has 13 residues. The V gene end was trimmed by 8 bases and the J gene end by 4 bases; junction bases not matched to a gene: 5. The full variable domain, its missing parts supplied by reference TRBV28 and TRBJ2-5, is DVKVTQSSRYLVKRTGEKVFLECVQDMDHENMFWYRQDPGLGLRLIYFSYDVKMKEKGDIPEGYSVSREKKERFSLILESASTNQTSMYLCASGDREGETQYFGPGTRLLVL.